This TCR beta chain comes out of a study of blood T cell repertoires in COVID-19. Study at large: Samples came from the United States, Italy and Spain, spanning acute and convalescent COVID-19. Sample material is recorded as cDNA or gDNA derived from T cells, B-cell-depleted T cells, or PBMCs.

In the source study's methods: Using reference gene primer amplification, nucleated cell counts were estimated. Clones were sequenced by immunoSEQ multiplex PCR, and TCRdb holds only the in-frame ones, with some missing. From that table come the V and J calls and clone size; the DNA was used to work out D and trimming. The sample holds roughly 200,000 clones; 80% to 90% are singletons and the top ten take approximately 6.2%. V shed 8 bases and J shed 7 bases, with 14 bases lying between them. This CDR3 contains 12 residues. Germline loops: CDR1 MDHEN, CDR2 SYDVKM. The receptor comes from a man aged 60 to 69 who had recovered from COVID-19. The chain uses TRBV28 and TRBJ1-2; D call uncertain. The sample comprised peripheral blood. The CDR3 DNA is TGTGCCAGCTGTTCCGGGGTTGTTGGCTACACCTTC. Its protein product is CASCSGVVGYTF.